The clone carrying this TCR beta chain was detected a few times. This specimen comes from a study of blood T cell repertoires in COVID-19. Across the whole study: The United States, Italy and Spain supplied acute and convalescent COVID-19 samples.

The CDR3 loop spans 16 amino acids. V was shortened by 6 bases and J by 3 bases, with 17 bases between the two germline ends. CDR1 MNHEY and CDR2 SMNVEV come from the germline V gene (reference sequence). As handled by the study authors: Reference gene primer amplification gave nucleated cell count estimates. Repertoires were generated with immunoSEQ multiplex PCR, while TCRdb's copy carries only in-frame clones and drops some. V, J and clone size were drawn from that table, and D and trimming were deduced from the DNA. Of 150,000 or so clones in the sample, roughly 89% were seen once. The genes are TRBV27 and TRBJ1-4; no clear D gene. The sequencing sample was made of peripheral blood. This receptor was obtained from a woman aged 45-65 years with acute or convalescent COVID-19. CDR3 sequence (DNA): TGTGCCAGCAGATTAAAGTCAACGGGATCTAATGAAAAACTGTTTTTT. The encoded protein is CASRLKSTGSNEKLFF.